Listed here are 27 T cell receptor beta chains from one sample, sequenced in a study of blood T cell repertoires in COVID-19. Profiled with immunoSEQ multiplex PCR; TCRdb holds only in-frame clones, not every one. The table has roughly 240,000 clones, about 87% seen once. The material sequenced was PBMCs or T cells enriched from blood (not recorded which). The origin of the receptors is a woman aged 40 to 50 with acute COVID-19.

The chain couples TRBV10-2 to TRBJ2-7; 12 bases match TRBD2. Germline loops: CDR1 WSHSY, CDR2 SAAADI. After removal of 5 bases from V and 3 bases from J, the junction contained 2 bases not matched to a gene. The CDR3 extends over 14 amino acids. CDR3 DNA sequence: TGCGCCAGCAGTACGACTAGCGGGAGCTACGAGCAGTACGTC. This gives the protein CASSTTSGSYEQYV.

The chain couples TRBV14 to TRBJ2-3; D is undetermined. This CDR3 has 15 amino acids. V shed 2 bases and J shed 2 bases, with 11 bases lying between them. In germline, CDR1 is SGHDN, CDR2 FVKESK. The CDR3 nucleotides read TGTGCCAGCAGCCAATTACAGAGCTCCACAGATACGCAGTATTTT. Protein: CASSQLQSSTDTQYF.

The chain joins TRBV6-5 to TRBJ1-2, with no clear D. CDR1 MNHEY and CDR2 SVGAGI come from the germline V gene. Deletions cut 8 bases from V and 7 bases from J, with 11 bases between. The CDR3 sequence is 11 residues long. CDR3 protein: CASRTGFGYTF. As DNA, the CDR3 is TGTGCCAGCCGTACTGGTTTTGGCTACACCTTC.

This clone was picked up a small number of times. The genes are TRBV6-2 or TRBV6-3 and TRBJ1-3; TRBD1 agrees at 7 bases. The CDR3 spans 17 residues. Per the germline V gene, CDR1 is MNHEY and CDR2 is SVGEGT. The V segment lost 2 bases and the J segment 3 bases; nucleotides outside the gene matches: 10. The CDR3 region is CASSYQLGTEDGNTIYF. The CDR3 nucleotides read TGTGCCAGCAGTTACCAACTTGGGACAGAGGATGGAAACACCATATATTTT.

The chain combines TRBV11-2 with TRBJ2-2, with TRBD2 identical over 12 bases. The junction had 9 bases not matched to a gene; V was cut back by 6 bases and J by 10 bases. From germline, CDR1 is SGHAT and CDR2 FQNNGV. CDR3 length equals 15 residues. The CDR3 is CASSLAGGPREELFF. CDR3 nucleotides: TGTGCCAGCAGTCTAGCGGGGGGGCCACGTGAGGAGCTGTTTTTT. Supplemented by reference TRBV11-2 and TRBJ2-2, the full variable domain reads EAGVAQSPRYKIIEKRQSVAFWCNPISGHATLYWYQQILGQGPKLLIQFQNNGVVDDSQLPKDRFSAERLKGVDSTLKIQPAKLEDSAVYLCASSLAGGPREELFFGEGSRLTVL.

The chain joins TRBV30 to TRBJ2-1; weak D call: TRBD2 (7 bases). This CDR3 spans 13 amino acids. Between the trimmed V and J ends, which lost 4 bases and 8 bases, there was a span of 15 bases. Looked up from germline, CDR1 is GTSNPN and CDR2 is SVGIG (reference sequence). CDR3 bases: TGTGCCTGGAACAGGGTCCGGGAGGATGAGCAGTTCTTC. As protein: CAWNRVREDEQFF.

The CDR3 loop reads CASPGGAPSSYEQYV. In DNA form, the CDR3 reads TGCGCCAGCCCGGGGGGGGCCCCCAGCTCCTACGAGCAGTACGTC. V is TRBV10-1 and J is TRBJ2-7, with 8 bases matching TRBD2. The junction had 9 bases not matched to a gene; V was cut back by 8 bases and J by 0 bases. Per the germline V gene, CDR1 is WNHNN and CDR2 is SYGVQD (reference sequence). The CDR3 runs 15 residues.

The chain uses TRBV27 and TRBJ2-1, with TRBD1 matching over 7 bases. This CDR3 region has 18 residues. Germline trimming cut 0 bases from V and 3 bases from J; bases unmatched to any gene: 11. Germline V gene data show CDR1 as MNHEY and CDR2 as SMNVEV (reference sequence). The CDR3 DNA sequence: TGTGCCAGCAGTTTATCCGAACAGGGGTACTTCTTCTACAATGAGCAGTTCTTC. Amino acids: CASSLSEQGYFFYNEQFF.

A single count supports this clone. The V gene is TRBV5-1, the J gene TRBJ1-1; 8 bases fit TRBD1. CDR3 length: 17 residues. Germline V CDR1 and CDR2: SGHRS, YFSETQ. The trim removed 1 base at V and 0 bases at J, leaving 8 bases unmatched. DNA for the CDR3: TGCGCCAGCAGCTTGAGTGCTCAGGGGGCGGTGAACACTGAAGCTTTCTTT. Translation gives CASSLSAQGAVNTEAFF.

J is TRBJ1-5 and V is TRBV28; D unresolved. V was clipped by 8 bases and J by 4 bases, with 9 bases between them. From germline, CDR1 is MDHEN and CDR2 SYDVKM. This CDR3 is built from 12 residues. The CDR3 loop is CASGSGNQPQHF. The CDR3 DNA follows: TGTGCCAGCGGGTCGGGTAATCAGCCCCAGCATTTT. The full variable domain, its missing parts supplied by reference TRBV28 and TRBJ1-5, is DVKVTQSSRYLVKRTGEKVFLECVQDMDHENMFWYRQDPGLGLRLIYFSYDVKMKEKGDIPEGYSVSREKKERFSLILESASTNQTSMYLCASGSGNQPQHFGDGTRLSIL.

The V gene is TRBV9, the J gene TRBJ1-2; 11 bases agree with TRBD1. Germline-derived CDR1 and CDR2 are SGDLS and YYNGEE. The CDR3 runs 15 residues. J lost 5 bases, V lost 0 bases, and 3 bases had no gene match. CDR3 nucleotides: TGTGCCAGCAGCGTAGCAGGGGACAGGGGGTATGGCTACACCTTC. Translated, it gives CASSVAGDRGYGYTF.

The chain employs TRBV2 and TRBJ2-1, with 14 nucleotides matching TRBD2. From germline, CDR1 is SNHLY and CDR2 FYNNEI. This CDR3 spans 14 amino acids. Trimming at V came to 7 bases and at J to 8 bases, leaving 4 bases not matched to a gene. For the CDR3, the DNA is TGTGCCAGCAATCGACTAGCGGGAGGGGATGAGCAGTTCTTC. Translation gives CASNRLAGGDEQFF.

This chain joins TRBV5-4 and TRBJ1-4, with D possibly being TRBD1 (5 bases). V lost 6 bases, J lost 3 bases, and 15 bases lay in between. The CDR3 covers 15 residues. From germline, CDR1 is SGHNT and CDR2 YYREEE (reference sequence). This CDR3 reads CASTVDLRANEKLFF. The CDR3 DNA reads as TGTGCCAGCACCGTCGACCTCAGGGCTAATGAAAAACTGTTTTTT.

The chain carries TRBV7-9 and TRBJ2-1, with D possibly matching TRBD1 (5 bases). V shed 4 bases and J shed 4 bases, with 17 bases lying between them. The V gene's germline CDR1 is SEHNR and CDR2 FQNEAQ (reference sequence). The CDR3 sequence is 16 residues long. CDR3 bases: TGTGCCAGCAGCTCCACGGACACTTACCGATACAATGAGCAGTTCTTC. It is translated as CASSSTDTYRYNEQFF.

The chain uses TRBV3-1 (or the pseudogene TRBV3-2) and TRBJ2-1, with 9 nucleotides matching TRBD2. V trimming: 4 bases; J trimming: 4 bases; junction bases outside the gene matches: 11. The CDR3 has 17 amino acids. Germline CDR1 reads LGHDT; CDR2 reads YNNKEL (reference sequence). Here the CDR3 reads CASSPLPTSGTYNEQFF. CDR3 in DNA: TGTGCCAGCAGCCCGCTTCCGACTAGCGGAACTTACAATGAGCAGTTCTTC.

The gene calls are TRBV29-1 and TRBJ2-2; D is perhaps TRBD2 (5 bases). CDR3 length equals 14 residues. V lost 7 bases to trimming and J lost 1 base, with 13 bases between them. Germline V gives CDR1 SQVTM, CDR2 ANQGSEA. The CDR3 DNA reads as TGCAGCGGGGGAGTTTCGGGGAACACCGGGGAGCTGTTTTTT. It encodes CSGGVSGNTGELFF.

This chain joins TRBV19 and TRBJ2-2; D perhaps matches TRBD2 (7 bases). Germline CDR1 reads LNHDA; CDR2 reads SQIVND (reference sequence). Trimming stripped 9 bases from V and 5 bases from J, with 25 bases between. The CDR3 totals 17 residues. The CDR3 protein is CASRGGRASSRTGELFF. The CDR3 DNA reads as TGTGCCAGCCGAGGGGGGAGGGCCTCATCGCGGACCGGGGAGCTGTTTTTT.

The chain combines TRBV4-1 with TRBJ1-6; D remains unclear. This CDR3 is built from 17 residues. Germline CDR1 reads MGHRA; CDR2 reads YSYEKL. The V and J ends lost 0 bases and 5 bases respectively, with 14 bases between them. The DNA of the CDR3 is TGCGCCAGCAGCCAAGATCTCTTAAGGAGCGATAATTCACCCCTCCACTTT. This codes for CASSQDLLRSDNSPLHF.

The gene calls are TRBV2 and TRBJ1-6; TRBD1 matches 8 bases. This CDR3 contains 18 residues. Trimming at V came to 3 bases and at J to 0 bases, leaving 7 bases not matched to a gene. Germline-derived CDR1 and CDR2 are SNHLY and FYNNEI. CDR3 bases: TGTGCCAGCAGTGACCCTGGACAGGGAAGCTCCTATAATTCACCCCTCCACTTT. This gives the protein CASSDPGQGSSYNSPLHF. The complete variable domain, with remaining parts taken from reference TRBV2 and TRBJ1-6, reads EPEVTQTPSHQVTQMGQEVILRCVPISNHLYFYWYRQILGQKVEFLVSFYNNEISEKSEIFDDQFSVERPDGSNFTLKIRSTKLEDSAMYFCASSDPGQGSSYNSPLHFGNGTRLTVT.

The chain carries TRBV19 and TRBJ1-3, with 7 bases matching TRBD1. CDR1 LNHDA and CDR2 SQIVND come from the germline V gene (reference sequence). With 4 bases clipped from V and 0 bases from J, the junction kept 6 bases outside the gene matches. The CDR3 extends over 16 amino acids. CDR3 region: CASSRYRDSSGNTIYF. DNA for the CDR3: TGTGCCAGTAGTAGGTACCGGGACAGCTCTGGAAACACCATATATTTT.

The chain has TRBV24-1 and TRBJ1-2; D ambiguous. Trimming left V 2 bases short and J 7 bases short, with 16 bases between. This CDR3 spans 15 amino acids. Germline CDR1 KGHDR, CDR2 SFDVKD. Here the CDR3 DNA reads TGTGCCACCAGTGATTCCTCAAGATACAGTTCTGGCTACACCTTC. It encodes CATSDSSRYSSGYTF.

V is TRBV27 and J is TRBJ2-1; 15 nucleotides agree with TRBD2. The V gene end was trimmed by 4 bases and the J gene end by 7 bases; junction bases not matched to a gene: 5. Looked up from germline, CDR1 is MNHEY and CDR2 is SMNVEV (reference sequence). The CDR3 runs to 16 residues. The CDR3 spells CASSSPGLAGGNEQFF. In DNA, the CDR3 is TGTGCCAGCAGTTCGCCGGGACTAGCGGGGGGTAATGAGCAGTTCTTC.

The CDR3 bases are TGTGCCAGCAGTTCCCGGGGGGGCTCAAATGAGCAGTTCTTC. It specifies CASSSRGGSNEQFF. The chain recombines TRBV27 with TRBJ2-1; 8 bases match TRBD2. Germline-derived CDR1 and CDR2 are MNHEY and SMNVEV (reference sequence). There are 14 residues in the CDR3. The ends lost 4 bases at V and 7 bases at J; junction bases unmatched: 6.

This clone is a singleton in its sample. The chain is built from TRBV2 and TRBJ1-2; 7 bases line up with TRBD1. The germline V gene has CDR1 SNHLY and CDR2 FYNNEI. V dropped 4 bases and J dropped 7; count of bases not matched to a gene: 6. This CDR3 is 13 amino acids long. Here the CDR3 reads CASSALGQRGYTF. CDR3 nucleotide sequence: TGTGCCAGCAGTGCCTTGGGACAGCGTGGCTACACCTTC.

The chain combines TRBV7-2 with TRBJ1-1, with a weak D call TRBD1 (5 bases). Between the trimmed V and J ends, which lost 5 bases and 5 bases, there was a span of 9 bases. From germline, CDR1 is SGHTA and CDR2 FQGNSA. This CDR3 spans 12 amino acids. The CDR3 DNA reads as TGTGCCAGCAGCACAGGAGGGACTGAAGCTTTCTTT. Its translation is CASSTGGTEAFF.

The V gene is TRBV12-3 or TRBV12-4, the J gene TRBJ2-3, with no clear D. V was cut by 7 bases and J by 2 bases, with 10 bases left in between. The CDR3 is 13 amino acids. This CDR3 is CASNPRATDTQYF. The CDR3 region has the DNA TGTGCCAGCAATCCTCGAGCCACAGATACGCAGTATTTT.

V usage is TRBV3-1 (or the pseudogene TRBV3-2) and J usage is TRBJ1-4, with TRBD1 matching 10 bases. Germline V lookup: CDR1 LGHDT, CDR2 YNNKEL (reference sequence). Trimming removed 6 bases from V and 7 bases from J; junction bases left unmatched: 5. CDR3 size: 14 residues. The CDR3 sequence: CASSTGTGVEKLFF. In DNA, the CDR3 is TGTGCCAGCAGTACTGGGACAGGGGTTGAAAAACTGTTTTTT.